Given below is one T cell receptor (beta chain) in context. Only in-frame clones appear in the TCRdb table, and some are missing; sequencing was by immunoSEQ multiplex PCR. The sample holds 40,000 to 45,000 clones; over 80% are singletons and the top ten take around 0.78%. The CDR3 runs to 13 residues. The germline gives CDR1 MNHEY, CDR2 SVGAGI. V was clipped by 7 bases and J by 10 bases; unmatched bases: 7. The sample comes from a study of T cell changes during pregnancy in multiple sclerosis. This TCR was recovered from a female donor with multiple sclerosis, enrolled in a pregnancy study. The material sequenced was CD4+ T cells from peripheral blood mononuclear cells, taken before pregnancy. V usage is TRBV6-5 and J usage is TRBJ1-4, with TRBD1 matching over 9 bases. The CDR3 reads CASTGTGSGKLFF. The CDR3 bases are TGTGCCAGCACCGGGACAGGGAGCGGAAAACTGTTTTTT.